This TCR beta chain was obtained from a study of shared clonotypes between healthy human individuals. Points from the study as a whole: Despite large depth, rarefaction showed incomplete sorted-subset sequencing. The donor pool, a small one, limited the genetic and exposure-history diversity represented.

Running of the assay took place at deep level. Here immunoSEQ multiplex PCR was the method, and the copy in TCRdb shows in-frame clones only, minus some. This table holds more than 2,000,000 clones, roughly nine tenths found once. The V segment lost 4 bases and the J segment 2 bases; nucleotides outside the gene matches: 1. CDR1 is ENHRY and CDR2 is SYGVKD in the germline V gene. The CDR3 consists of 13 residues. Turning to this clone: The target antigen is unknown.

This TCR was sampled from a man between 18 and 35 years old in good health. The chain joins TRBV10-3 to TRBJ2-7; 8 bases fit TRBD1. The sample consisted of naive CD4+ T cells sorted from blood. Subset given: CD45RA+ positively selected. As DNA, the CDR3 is TGTGCCATCAGTGTACAGGGGGCCTACGAGCAGTACTTC. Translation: CAISVQGAYEQYF.